One sample yielded the 6 T cell receptor beta chains listed below, sequenced in a study of T-cell memory formation after mild COVID-19. Each CDR3 protein is one row after TCRdb ran MiXCR on the 5' RACE reads. The table lists just under 550,000 distinct CDR3 sequences, around 20% of them singletons, with approximately 13% in the top ten. The material sequenced was PBMCs or a T cell subset sorted from them (not recorded which). The receptors stem from an adult woman who had mild COVID-19 (a few samples of this study predate the infection). Cell type and time point are not known.

J is TRBJ1-2 and V is TRBV3-1, with D possibly TRBD1 on 5 matching bases. Germline-derived CDR1 and CDR2 are LGHDT and YNNKEL (reference sequence). Between the trimmed V and J ends, which lost 1 base and 8 bases, there was a span of 14 bases. This CDR3 contains 14 residues. CDR3 bases: TGTGCCAGCAGCCAAGGGGGCAACAATCAAGGCTACACCTTC. Amino acids: CASSQGGNNQGYTF.

This clonotype has only a few counts. The V gene is TRBV12-3 or TRBV12-4, the J gene TRBJ2-3; D tentatively reads TRBD1 or TRBD2 (5 bases each). The germline V and J ends were trimmed by 5 bases and 4 bases, with 16 bases remaining between them. The CDR3 consists of 15 residues. CDR3 region: CASSIGVGPPDTQYF. Here the CDR3 DNA reads TGTGCCAGCAGTATTGGCGTGGGACCCCCAGATACGCAGTATTTT.

This clonotype was seen only a few times. This chain uses TRBV7-9 with TRBJ2-7, with TRBD2 as a possible D gene (6 bases). The germline V gene encodes CDR1 SEHNR and CDR2 FQNEAQ (reference sequence). Trimming pared 5 bases from V and 3 bases from J, leaving 20 bases between. This CDR3 contains 16 residues. The CDR3 reads CASSPNPGAGNYEQYF. DNA of the CDR3: TGTGCCAGCAGCCCGAACCCCGGTGCGGGGAACTACGAGCAGTACTTC.

The chain combines TRBV20-1 with TRBJ2-4; D may be TRBD2 (5 bases). The V end was cut by 2 bases, the J end by 2 bases, with 7 bases between. CDR1 DFQATT and CDR2 SNEGSKA come from the germline V gene (reference sequence). The CDR3 has 13 amino acids. CDR3 protein: CSARREPKNIQYF. CDR3 sequence (DNA): TGCAGTGCTAGAAGGGAGCCCAAAAACATTCAGTACTTC.

The table lists this clonotype with a few counts. The chain has TRBV15 and TRBJ1-5; 7 nucleotides agree with TRBD1. Looked up from germline, CDR1 is LNHNV and CDR2 is YYDKDF (reference sequence). V was clipped by 8 bases and J by 6 bases; unmatched bases: 7. The CDR3 consists of 13 residues. CDR3 loop: CATQQGSGQPQHF. The CDR3 bases are TGTGCCACCCAACAGGGGTCCGGTCAGCCCCAGCATTTT.

The chain joins TRBV20-1 to TRBJ1-4, with D tentatively TRBD1 (5 bases). Germline V CDR1 and CDR2: DFQATT, SNEGSKA (reference sequence). The CDR3 is 17 amino acids. The V gene lost 0 bases and the J gene lost 8 bases, with 22 bases spanning the gap. The CDR3 bases are TGCAGTGCTAGAGATATTCGCCAGGGTTTTAAAGAGGAAAAACTGTTTTTT. Protein product: CSARDIRQGFKEEKLFF.